The 22 T cell receptor beta chains reported below all come from one sample, sequenced in a study of blood T cell repertoires in COVID-19. Generated by immunoSEQ multiplex PCR, the TCRdb table keeps only in-frame clones and is missing some. The sample records 60,000 to 75,000 clones, approximately 90% being singletons. Sequencing used peripheral blood. The receptor set was obtained from a man in his sixties or seventies with active COVID-19.

A note on this clone: Other DNA sequences in the same sample also yield this CDR3. The chain links TRBV30 to TRBJ1-5; the match to TRBD1 covers 8 bases. The germline V gene encodes CDR1 GTSNPN and CDR2 SVGIG (reference sequence). The V and J ends lost 3 bases and 2 bases, in that order; junction bases with no gene match: 6. The CDR3 is 15 residues long. CDR3 protein: CAWRATGAGNQPQHF. The CDR3 bases are TGTGCCTGGAGGGCGACAGGGGCCGGCAATCAGCCCCAGCATTTT. Drawing the rest from reference TRBV30 and TRBJ1-5, the complete variable domain is SQTIHQWPATLVQPVGSPLSLECTVEGTSNPNLYWYRQAAGRGLQLLFYSVGIGQISSEVPQNLSASRPQDRQFILSSKKLLLSDSGFYLCAWRATGAGNQPQHFGDGTRLSIL.

The V call is TRBV2, the J call TRBJ1-5, with D possibly matching TRBD1 (6 bases). Trimming stripped 6 bases from V and 3 bases from J, with 15 bases between. The germline gives CDR1 SNHLY, CDR2 FYNNEI. The CDR3 has 15 residues. CDR3 in DNA: TGTGCCAGCAGACCCCCAGGGGCCCCCAATCAGCCCCAGCATTTT. It is translated as CASRPPGAPNQPQHF. Variable domain in full (rest from reference TRBV2 and TRBJ1-5): EPEVTQTPSHQVTQMGQEVILRCVPISNHLYFYWYRQILGQKVEFLVSFYNNEISEKSEIFDDQFSVERPDGSNFTLKIRSTKLEDSAMYFCASRPPGAPNQPQHFGDGTRLSIL.

This chain connects TRBV19 to TRBJ2-1; D might be TRBD1 (8 bases). The germline gives CDR1 LNHDA, CDR2 SQIVND (reference sequence). The CDR3 totals 18 residues. V was shortened by 0 bases and J by 10 bases, with 25 bases between the two germline ends. The CDR3, as DNA: TGTGCCAGTAGTATAGACCTCGGGACAGGACTAGGGAGTGGGGAGCAGTTCTTC. It encodes CASSIDLGTGLGSGEQFF.

The genes are TRBV10-3 and TRBJ2-3, with TRBD2 matching 7 bases. The CDR3 loop spans 17 amino acids. Germline V gene lookup returns CDR1 ENHRY and CDR2 SYGVKD. The ends lost 3 bases at V and 4 bases at J; junction bases unmatched: 13. CDR3 sequence reads: CAISDLSRGGVADTQYF. Here the CDR3 DNA reads TGTGCCATCAGTGACCTCTCCCGGGGAGGGGTTGCAGATACGCAGTATTTT.

This chain joins TRBV9 and TRBJ2-1; TRBD2 matches at 10 bases. Trimming took 3 bases from V and 0 from J; bases not matched to a gene: 12. The CDR3 has 19 amino acids. The V gene's germline CDR1 is SGDLS and CDR2 YYNGEE. The CDR3 protein is CASSAGRGLAPSSYNEQFF. The CDR3 DNA follows: TGTGCCAGCAGCGCCGGTAGGGGACTAGCGCCCAGCTCCTACAATGAGCAGTTCTTC. The variable domain in full, with the rest retrieved from reference TRBV9 and TRBJ2-1, is DSGVTQTPKHLITATGQRVTLRCSPRSGDLSVYWYQQSLDQGLQFLIQYYNGEERAKGNILERFSAQQFPDLHSELNLSSLELGDSALYFCASSAGRGLAPSSYNEQFFGPGTRLTVL.

The CDR3 DNA follows: TGTGCCAGCAGCGTGGGCGCGGTCGGGGAGCTGTTTTTT. Residues: CASSVGAVGELFF. The genes are TRBV5-4 and TRBJ2-2, with unresolved D. Trimming removed 4 bases at V and 7 bases at J, with 11 bases between. From germline, CDR1 is SGHNT and CDR2 YYREEE (reference sequence). The CDR3 has 13 residues.

The J gene is TRBJ2-1, the V gene TRBV4-3, with TRBD2 identical over 9 bases. CDR1 LGHNA and CDR2 YSLEER come from the germline V gene. With 2 bases clipped from V and 0 bases from J, the junction kept 2 bases outside the gene matches. CDR3 size: 16 residues. The CDR3 is CASSQLAGNSYNEQFF. The CDR3 bases are TGCGCCAGCAGCCAACTAGCGGGGAACTCCTACAATGAGCAGTTCTTC.

V usage is TRBV7-9 and J usage is TRBJ2-1; TRBD2 matches at 14 bases. Germline CDR1 SEHNR, CDR2 FQNEAQ (reference sequence). Trimming cost V 5 bases and J 7 bases; bases outside gene matches: 10. The CDR3 spans 17 residues. CDR3 loop: CASSGRRLAGGWNEQFF. The CDR3 DNA sequence: TGTGCCAGCAGCGGCAGACGACTAGCGGGAGGGTGGAATGAGCAGTTCTTC.

This clone was seen more than once but under ten times. The V and J genes are TRBV6-5 and TRBJ2-7; D is possibly TRBD1 (6 bases). Germline assignment: CDR1 MNHEY and CDR2 SVGAGI. The CDR3 runs to 14 residues. Trimming removed 4 bases at V and 2 bases at J, with 12 bases between. The DNA for the CDR3 is TGTGCCAGCAGTTCGGGCAGGGGACCCTACGAGCAGTACTTC. Its protein is CASSSGRGPYEQYF.

V gene TRBV7-2 combines with J gene TRBJ2-3, with D maybe TRBD2 (5 bases). The germline V gene encodes CDR1 SGHTA and CDR2 FQGNSA. The V gene lost 8 bases and the J gene lost 0 bases, with 9 bases spanning the gap. This CDR3 has 13 residues. CDR3 DNA sequence: TGTGCCAGCGGGCGGGCTAGCACAGATACGCAGTATTTT. It translates to CASGRASTDTQYF.

This chain joins TRBV6-5 and TRBJ1-5; perhaps TRBD1 as D (5 bases). The V and J ends lost 6 bases and 1 base respectively, with 13 bases between them. The CDR3 contains 15 residues. CDR1 is MNHEY and CDR2 is SVGAGI in the germline V gene. CDR3 bases: TGTGCCAGCAGCGGGCAGGGCTGGAGCAATCAGCCCCAGCATTTT. Encoded protein: CASSGQGWSNQPQHF.

The genes are TRBV27 and TRBJ2-1; D is perhaps TRBD2 (5 bases). The CDR3 consists of 13 residues. Looked up from germline, CDR1 is MNHEY and CDR2 is SMNVEV (reference sequence). V lost 3 bases, J lost 6 bases, and 9 bases lay in between. CDR3 protein: CASSLASSNEQFF. DNA for the CDR3: TGTGCCAGCAGTTTGGCTAGCAGCAATGAGCAGTTCTTC.

The chain is built from TRBV3-1 (or the pseudogene TRBV3-2) and TRBJ2-7; possibly TRBD2 for D (7 bases). Looked up from germline, CDR1 is LGHDT and CDR2 is YNNKEL (reference sequence). This CDR3 is 13 amino acids long. V shed 4 bases and J shed 6 bases, with 13 bases lying between them. CDR3 nucleotide sequence: TGTGCCAGCAGCCGGGGGGGGCCCAGCGAGCAGTACTTC. Encoded protein: CASSRGGPSEQYF.

The gene calls are TRBV5-1 and TRBJ2-3; 8 bases match TRBD2. The trim removed 3 bases at V and 6 bases at J, leaving 6 bases unmatched. CDR1 and CDR2 from the germline V gene are SGHRS and YFSETQ. The CDR3 loop spans 14 amino acids. CDR3 residues: CASSSRGGRDTQYF. In nucleotides, the CDR3 is TGCGCCAGCAGCTCCCGGGGGGGTAGGGATACGCAGTATTTT.

The J gene is TRBJ2-5, the V gene TRBV19; 8 positions agree with TRBD2. After removal of 5 bases from V and 5 bases from J, the junction contained 1 base not matched to a gene. The CDR3 runs to 12 residues. CDR1 and CDR2 from the germline V gene are LNHDA and SQIVND (reference sequence). CDR3 nucleotides: TGTGCCAGTAGTCCGGGGGGGGAGACCCAGTACTTC. Amino acid sequence: CASSPGGETQYF.

The chain links TRBV7-2 to TRBJ1-2; perhaps TRBD1 as D (5 bases). Germline V gives CDR1 SGHTA, CDR2 FQGNSA. V lost 5 bases, J lost 1 base, and 11 bases lay in between. There are 14 residues in the CDR3. The CDR3, as DNA: TGTGCCAGCAGCCTCCCGGGGGTTAACTATGGCTACACCTTC. It specifies CASSLPGVNYGYTF.

The rearrangement uses TRBV7-3 and TRBJ2-1; 7 bases align to TRBD2. This CDR3 has 15 residues. In germline, CDR1 is SGHTA, CDR2 FQGTGA. J gave up 5 bases and V 5 bases, and 9 bases lay outside the gene matches. This chain's CDR3 is CASSGGLLIDNEQFF. The CDR3 nucleotides are TGTGCCAGCAGCGGGGGACTACTGATTGACAATGAGCAGTTCTTC.

The V gene is TRBV5-1, the J gene TRBJ2-2, with 9 bases identical to TRBD2. CDR3 length: 17 amino acids. The V and J ends lost 2 bases and 3 bases, in that order; junction bases with no gene match: 8. Looked up from germline, CDR1 is SGHRS and CDR2 is YFSETQ. CDR3 residues: CASSFPSGTFHTGELFF. CDR3 DNA sequence: TGCGCCAGCAGCTTTCCTAGCGGGACCTTCCACACCGGGGAGCTGTTTTTT.

The chain carries TRBV19 and TRBJ2-7; TRBD1 aligns across 7 bases. Germline CDR1 LNHDA, CDR2 SQIVND (reference sequence). The CDR3 totals 15 residues. V lost 4 bases, J lost 6 bases, and 12 bases stayed unmatched. The CDR3 is CASSTTPGTDSEQYF. The DNA of the CDR3 is TGTGCCAGTAGTACGACCCCCGGGACAGACTCCGAGCAGTACTTC.

The gene calls are TRBV10-2 and TRBJ2-3, with 9 bases lining up with TRBD2. The CDR3 extends over 15 amino acids. Germline CDR1 reads WSHSY; CDR2 reads SAAADI. The V segment lost 6 bases and the J segment 0 bases; nucleotides outside the gene matches: 4. CDR3 sequence reads: CASRTSGESTDTQYF. Here the CDR3 DNA reads TGCGCCAGCAGGACTAGCGGAGAGAGCACAGATACGCAGTATTTT.

V gene TRBV5-4 combines with J gene TRBJ2-5; D possibly corresponds to TRBD2 (6 bases). With 2 bases removed from V and 1 base from J, the gap between germline ends came to 12 bases. The CDR3 contains 15 residues. The germline V gene encodes CDR1 SGHNT and CDR2 YYREEE (reference sequence). The CDR3 DNA is TGTGCCAGCAGCTTTGGGCCAGCGGGCCAAGAGACCCAGTACTTC. Protein product: CASSFGPAGQETQYF.

V is TRBV18 and J is TRBJ2-5, with TRBD1 as a possible D gene (5 bases). The CDR3 has 13 amino acids. Germline V gene data show CDR1 as KGHSH and CDR2 as LQKENI. Trimming pared 3 bases from V and 9 bases from J, leaving 14 bases between. This chain's CDR3 is CASSPGQPRPQYF. In DNA, the CDR3 is TGTGCCAGCTCACCGGGGCAGCCCAGGCCCCAGTACTTC.